This TCR beta chain was documented in a study of T cell responses to AZD1222 COVID-19 vaccine. Notes on this clone: What it binds is unknown.

Overall study findings and caveats: At baseline, seropositivity was found in only a handful of AZD1222 recipients. The breadth and depth of Spike-specific TCRs increased once two AZD1222 doses had been given. Spike-wide vaccine-associated CD4 TCRs dominated at 160-218 and 743-854. Clonal diversity was possibly underestimated, and the donors were mostly white British, with more females.

The germline CDR1 and CDR2 sequences are SGHTA and FQGNSA. The CDR3 is made up of 19 amino acids. Trimming cost V 1 base and J 0 bases; bases outside gene matches: 11. The table came from immunoSEQ multiplex PCR; TCRdb's copy has only in-frame clones and leaves some out. The data contain over 150,000 clones, over 75% of them singletons. The sequence was collected from an adult in good health. V and J are TRBV7-2 and TRBJ2-3; 9 nucleotides match TRBD2. The sequenced sample was peripheral blood, obtained on day 0 of AZD1222 vaccination. CDR3 sequence: CASSLGAAGGYTSTDTQYF. In nucleotides, the CDR3 is TGTGCCAGCAGCTTAGGGGCAGCGGGGGGCTACACTAGCACAGATACGCAGTATTTT.